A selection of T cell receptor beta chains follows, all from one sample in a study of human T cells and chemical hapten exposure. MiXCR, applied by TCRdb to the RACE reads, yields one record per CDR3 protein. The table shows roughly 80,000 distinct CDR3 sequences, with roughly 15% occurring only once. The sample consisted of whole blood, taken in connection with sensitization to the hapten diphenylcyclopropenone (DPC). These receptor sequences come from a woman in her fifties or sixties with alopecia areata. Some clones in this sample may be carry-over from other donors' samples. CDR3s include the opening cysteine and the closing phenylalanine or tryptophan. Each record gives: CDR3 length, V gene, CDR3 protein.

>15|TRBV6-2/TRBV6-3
CASSGLAGVTDTQYF
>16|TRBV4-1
CASSQDRATYNSPLHF
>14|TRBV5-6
CASNPTGVNTEAFF
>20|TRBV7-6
CASSPLWSSKLRAVYNEQFF
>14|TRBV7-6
CASSLEPGTDTQYF
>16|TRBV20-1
CSAREAKTASSYGYTF
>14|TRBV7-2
CATARAFQTDTQYF
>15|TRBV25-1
CASRHRTGLEETQYF
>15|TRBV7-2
CASSLVDDRVYGYTF
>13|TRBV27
CASSLSHRGGYTF
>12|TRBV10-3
CATETGTGELFF
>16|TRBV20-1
CSASYGSWTSNTEAFF
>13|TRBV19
CASSTGTGGIQYF
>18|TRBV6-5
CASSYSIVAGHNNSPLHF
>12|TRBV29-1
CSYNRDTGELFF
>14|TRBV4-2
CASSRWDSGYEQYF
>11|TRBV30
CAGYRDTEAFF
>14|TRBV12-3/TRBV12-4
CASSVTSGSDEQYF
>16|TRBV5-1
CASSLGSGPSTDTQYF
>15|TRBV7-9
CASSSAAGDHNEQFF
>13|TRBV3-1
CASSQRNLYGYTF